Sequencing of this T cell receptor beta chain was carried out in a study of blood T cell repertoires in COVID-19. Study-wide background: PBMCs, B-cell-depleted T cells, or T cells provided the cDNA or gDNA that made up the material.

On this clone itself: Other DNA sequences in the sample encode the same CDR3.

The recovered donors of Cohort 3 showed two negative PCRs, clearance, or symptom resolution. Authors' data handling: For nucleated cells, counts were estimated from reference gene primer amplification. Profiling relied on immunoSEQ multiplex PCR, and the TCRdb table lists in-frame clones only, not all of them. The V and J calls and the clone size are those of that table, but D and trimming were determined from the DNA. The sample yields fewer than 250,000 clones, about 83% seen once. The sequencing input was PBMCs or T cells enriched from blood (not recorded which). The sequence was collected from a woman between 40 and 50 years old who had recovered from COVID-19.

CDR3: CASSLSGSTDTQYF. The DNA of the CDR3 is TGTGCCAGCAGCTTGAGCGGGAGCACAGATACGCAGTATTTT. The V call is TRBV7-9, the J call TRBJ2-3, with D maybe TRBD2 (6 bases). The germline V gene encodes CDR1 SEHNR and CDR2 FQNEAQ (reference sequence). The CDR3 totals 14 residues. The germline V and J ends were trimmed by 3 bases and 0 bases, with 7 bases remaining between them.